By sample fraction, the clone carrying this T cell receptor beta chain is medium-sized. Produced via immunoSEQ multiplex PCR; TCRdb's table is partial and in-frame only. The repertoire holds 200,000 or so clones, with about 90% as singletons. This sample is part of a study of T cell responses to AZD1222 COVID-19 vaccine. On the study more broadly: Second-dose intervals near 4 or 12 weeks were combined.

CDR3 length: 16 amino acids. The J segment lost 5 bases and the V segment lost 4 bases, leaving 7 bases of the junction unmatched. From germline, CDR1 is MGHRA and CDR2 YSYEKL. The source of this sequence is an adult in good health. V and J are TRBV4-1 and TRBJ1-4, with TRBD1 matching 10 bases. Sequencing used peripheral blood, obtained on day 0 of AZD1222 vaccination. The DNA for the CDR3 is TGCGCCAGCAGCCTGGGACAGGGGAAGGGGAATGAAAAACTGTTTTTT. Translated: CASSLGQGKGNEKLFF.